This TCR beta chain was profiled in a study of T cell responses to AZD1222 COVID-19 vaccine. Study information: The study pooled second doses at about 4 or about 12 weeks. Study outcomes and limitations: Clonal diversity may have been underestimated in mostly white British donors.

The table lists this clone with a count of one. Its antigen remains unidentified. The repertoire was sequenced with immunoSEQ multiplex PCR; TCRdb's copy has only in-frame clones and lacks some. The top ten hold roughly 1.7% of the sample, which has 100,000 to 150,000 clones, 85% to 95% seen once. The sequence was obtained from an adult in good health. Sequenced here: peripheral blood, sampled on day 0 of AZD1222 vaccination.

The DNA of the CDR3 is TGCAGTGCTAGTAGACAGGGGTGGGGCTCCTATAATTCACCCCTCCACTTT. It codes for CSASRQGWGSYNSPLHF. This chain joins TRBV20-1 and TRBJ1-6; 8 nucleotides align to TRBD1. J was trimmed by 0 bases and V by 3 bases; bases with no gene match: 7. CDR3 size: 17 residues. Germline loops: CDR1 DFQATT, CDR2 SNEGSKA (reference sequence).